This T cell receptor (beta chain) was sequenced during a study of T cells in Graves' hyperthyroidism and ophthalmopathy. About the research overall: Prior to any treatment, at the point of initial diagnosis, peripheral blood was collected.

Using RNA transcripts as the source, TCR beta CDR3 regions were amplified. The HTBI primer set drove a first-round RT-PCR of the TCR CDR3. TCRdb reprocessed the multiplex PCR reads with MiXCR, giving one entry per CDR3 protein. Of 250,000 or so distinct CDR3 sequences in the sample, roughly 15% were seen once. The CDR3 extends over 14 amino acids. The germline gives CDR1 SGHVS, CDR2 FQNEAQ. Trimming removed 7 bases at V and 4 bases at J, with 16 bases between. Participants, patients aged 18 to 65, had newly diagnosed hyperthyroidism with a duration under 2 months. Sampled blood dates from first hyperthyroidism diagnosis, and it precedes any ophthalmopathy symptoms. Source material for PBMCs was around 10 ml fresh peripheral blood. This clonotype was seen many times.

The chain recombines TRBV7-8 with TRBJ1-1; D unresolved. This receptor was identified in a woman aged 40 to 50 with Graves' hyperthyroidism that later progressed to Graves' ophthalmopathy. Sample: blood. Here the CDR3 DNA reads TGTGCCAGCACCCCAAGGGCTGGGGTCACTGAAGCTTTCTTT. Translated: CASTPRAGVTEAFF. Based on the CDR3 plus reference TRBV7-8 and TRBJ1-1, the full variable domain is GAGVSQSPRYKVAKRGQDVALRCDPISGHVSLFWYQQALGQGPEFLTYFQNEAQLDKSGLPSDRFFAERPEGSVSTLKIQRTQQEDSAVYLCASTPRAGVTEAFFGQGTRLTVV.